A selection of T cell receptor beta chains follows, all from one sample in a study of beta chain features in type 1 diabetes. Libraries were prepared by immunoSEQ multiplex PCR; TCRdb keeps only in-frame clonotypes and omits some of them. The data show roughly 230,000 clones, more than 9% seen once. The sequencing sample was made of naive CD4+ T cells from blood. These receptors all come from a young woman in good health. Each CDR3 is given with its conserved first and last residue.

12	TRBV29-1	CSHLGEAVEAFF
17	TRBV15	CATSRELQGRYNQPQHF
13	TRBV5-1	CASSGGQGYEQYF
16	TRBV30	CAWSASPGLPTYEQYF
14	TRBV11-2	CASSPTGTSATQYF
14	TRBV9	CASSVASGSNEQFF
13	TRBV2	CASRARAEDTIYF
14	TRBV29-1	CSVGEGTIYNEQFF
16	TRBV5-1	CASSLGITGAAETQYF
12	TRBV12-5	CASGFGEAPLHF
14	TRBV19	CASSRGISNQPQHF
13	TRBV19	CASSNQGRNEQYF
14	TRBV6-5	CASRGTRDSYGYTF
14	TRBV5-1	CASSPGLGSNEQFF
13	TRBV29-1	CSGWTTPNYGYTF
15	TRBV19	CASSRGQLVAYEQYF
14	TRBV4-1	CASSQGQGANIQYF
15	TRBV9	CASKGDRVYPGELFF
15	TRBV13	CASSWGQGGNQPQHF
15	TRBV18	CASSPPLRGTGELFF
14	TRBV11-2	CASSSRTGRNEQFF
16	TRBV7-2	CASSLGSGQSSYEQYF
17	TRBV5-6	CASSLIRLVGRSNEQFF
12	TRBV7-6	CASSLERETQYF
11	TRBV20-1	CSARTGEGYTF
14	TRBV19	CASSGTGLNQPQHF
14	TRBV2	CASSGGSDYNEQFF
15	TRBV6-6	CASNAPGETTYEQYF
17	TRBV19	CASSPGTGRPTNYGYTF
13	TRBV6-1	CASGRTGNGELFF
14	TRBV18	CASSPPNGGYEQYF
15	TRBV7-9	CASSPQAQGVAEAFF
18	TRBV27	CASSFLPLAQGNGNEQFF
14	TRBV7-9	CASSRQGDLEGYTF
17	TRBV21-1	CASSKERRTGRAYEQYF
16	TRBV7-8	CASRRDREPSNQPQHF
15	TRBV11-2	CASRPGQGYTGELFF
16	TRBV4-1	CASSQVGGSVNSPLHF
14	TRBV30	CAWSVGRVTHEQYF
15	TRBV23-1	CASSQPQGQGYGYTF
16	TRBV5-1	CASSLRTQGGSYEQYF
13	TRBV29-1	CSVRGAANYGYTF
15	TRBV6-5	CASSYFRQGGYEQYF
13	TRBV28	CASSLGPPYEQYF
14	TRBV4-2	CASSQEGRRQPQHF